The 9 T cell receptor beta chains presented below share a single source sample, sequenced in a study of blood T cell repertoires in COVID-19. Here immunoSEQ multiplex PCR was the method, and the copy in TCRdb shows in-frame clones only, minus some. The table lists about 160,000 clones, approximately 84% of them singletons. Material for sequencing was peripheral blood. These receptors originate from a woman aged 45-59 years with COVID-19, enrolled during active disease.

The CDR3 nucleotides read TGTGCCAGTAGTATCAGGGGTCCGGGACTAGCTGAAGCTTTCTTT. Encoded protein: CASSIRGPGLAEAFF. V usage is TRBV19 and J usage is TRBJ1-1, with a possible D match to TRBD1 (6 bases). Germline assignment: CDR1 LNHDA and CDR2 SQIVND (reference sequence). This CDR3 has 15 residues. V was pared by 3 bases and J by 6 bases, with 17 bases between. The whole variable domain, filled in from reference TRBV19 and TRBJ1-1, reads DGGITQSPKYLFRKEGQNVTLSCEQNLNHDAMYWYRQDPGQGLRLIYYSQIVNDFQKGDIAEGYSVSREKKESFPLTVTSAQKNPTAFYLCASSIRGPGLAEAFFGQGTRLTVV.

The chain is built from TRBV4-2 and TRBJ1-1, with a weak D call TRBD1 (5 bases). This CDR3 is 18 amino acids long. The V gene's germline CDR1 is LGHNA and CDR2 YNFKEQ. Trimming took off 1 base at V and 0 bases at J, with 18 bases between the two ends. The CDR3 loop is CASSQVVGLTRMNTEAFF. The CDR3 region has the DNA TGTGCCAGCAGCCAAGTAGTGGGGCTGACACGTATGAACACTGAAGCTTTCTTT.

CDR3 DNA: TGTGCCAGCCAAAAGGAGGGGGCCCCGTCCTACGAGCAGTACTTC. This codes for CASQKEGAPSYEQYF. The chain links TRBV19 to TRBJ2-7; D possibly corresponds to TRBD1 (7 bases). CDR1 is LNHDA, CDR2 SQIVND, per germline (reference sequence). V lost 9 bases and J lost 1, with 19 bases in between. The CDR3 runs to 15 residues.

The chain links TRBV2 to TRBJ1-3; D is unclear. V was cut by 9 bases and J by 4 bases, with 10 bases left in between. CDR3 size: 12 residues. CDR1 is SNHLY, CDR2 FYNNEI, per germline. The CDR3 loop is CASRRAGNTIYF. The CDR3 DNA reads TGTGCCAGTCGGAGGGCGGGAAACACCATATATTTT. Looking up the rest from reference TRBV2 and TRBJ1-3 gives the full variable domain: EPEVTQTPSHQVTQMGQEVILRCVPISNHLYFYWYRQILGQKVEFLVSFYNNEISEKSEIFDDQFSVERPDGSNFTLKIRSTKLEDSAMYFCASRRAGNTIYFGEGSWLTVV.

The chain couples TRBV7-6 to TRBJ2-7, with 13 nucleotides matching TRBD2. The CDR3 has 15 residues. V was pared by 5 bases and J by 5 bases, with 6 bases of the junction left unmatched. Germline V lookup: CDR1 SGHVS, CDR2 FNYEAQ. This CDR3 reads CASSPTSGGAHEQYF. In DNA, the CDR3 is TGTGCCAGCAGCCCTACTAGCGGGGGGGCCCACGAGCAGTACTTC.

The CDR3 nucleotides read TGTGCCAGCTCAACCGGGACAGCTAATAATTCACCCCTCCACTTT. Its translation: CASSTGTANNSPLHF. V and J are TRBV18 and TRBJ1-6; the match to TRBD1 covers 7 bases. The V and J ends lost 5 bases and 5 bases, in that order; junction bases with no gene match: 6. This CDR3 has 15 amino acids. CDR1 KGHSH and CDR2 LQKENI come from the germline V gene.

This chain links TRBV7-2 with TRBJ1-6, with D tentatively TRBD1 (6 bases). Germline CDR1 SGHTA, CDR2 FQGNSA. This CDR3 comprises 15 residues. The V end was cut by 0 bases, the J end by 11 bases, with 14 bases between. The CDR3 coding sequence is TGTGCCAGCAGCTTAGCTGGACAGACTGGGGCACCCCTCCACTTT. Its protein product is CASSLAGQTGAPLHF.

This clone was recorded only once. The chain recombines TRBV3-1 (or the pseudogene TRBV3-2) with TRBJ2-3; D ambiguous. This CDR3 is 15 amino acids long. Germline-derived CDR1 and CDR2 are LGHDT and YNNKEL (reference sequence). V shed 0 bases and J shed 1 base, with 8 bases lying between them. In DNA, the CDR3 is TGTGCCAGCAGCCAAGACATACTTGGCACAGATACGCAGTATTTT. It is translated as CASSQDILGTDTQYF.

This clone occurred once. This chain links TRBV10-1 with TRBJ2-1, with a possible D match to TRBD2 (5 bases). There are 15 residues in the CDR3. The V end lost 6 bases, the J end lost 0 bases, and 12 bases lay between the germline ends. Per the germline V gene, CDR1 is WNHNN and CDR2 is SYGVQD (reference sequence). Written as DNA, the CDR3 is TGCGCCAGCAGCGGGGTACCGAGCTCCTACAATGAGCAGTTCTTC. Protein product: CASSGVPSSYNEQFF.